A single sample is the source of the 24 T cell receptor beta chains below, sequenced in a study of Ad26.COV2.S vaccination and SARS-CoV-2 variants. The treatment is: about 20 received Ad26.COV2.S at low or high dose, single or two shots; about 5 received placebo; per-sample allocation not given. On day 63 after the first injection, vaccine and placebo recipients gave samples. Produced via immunoSEQ multiplex PCR; TCRdb's table is partial and in-frame only. Among about 400,000 clones listed, about 80% were seen once. Material: peripheral blood, obtained in a trial of Ad26.COV2.S vaccine versus placebo. These receptor sequences come from a person between 18 and 59 years old who received the Ad26.COV2.S COVID-19 vaccine or a placebo.

CDR3 amino acids: CASSLVGESSYEQYF. The CDR3 DNA is TGTGCCAGCAGCTTGGTCGGGGAAAGCTCCTACGAGCAGTACTTC. The chain links TRBV5-4 to TRBJ2-7; D is possibly TRBD2 (5 bases). The V end lost 0 bases, the J end lost 0 bases, and 10 bases lay between the germline ends. This CDR3 is 15 amino acids long. Germline CDR1 and CDR2: SGHNT and YYREEE (reference sequence).

The rearrangement uses TRBV29-1 and TRBJ2-3, with a possible D match to TRBD2 (6 bases). The V and J ends lost 5 bases and 2 bases respectively, with 14 bases between them. The length of the CDR3 is 14 residues. Germline CDR1 reads SQVTM; CDR2 reads ANQGSEA. The CDR3 reads CSVPGTYHTDTQYF. DNA of the CDR3: TGCAGCGTTCCCGGGACTTATCACACAGATACGCAGTATTTT.

The chain is built from TRBV19 and TRBJ2-7; D is possibly TRBD2 (6 bases). CDR1 and CDR2 from the germline V gene are LNHDA and SQIVND (reference sequence). Trimming shortened V by 3 bases and J by 6 bases, and 12 bases separated the two germline ends. This CDR3 comprises 13 residues. CDR3 nucleotides: TGTGCCAGTAGTATGGGCGGGGCCTCCGAGCAGTACTTC. This gives the protein CASSMGGASEQYF. Full variable domain (remainder filled in from reference TRBV19 and TRBJ2-7): DGGITQSPKYLFRKEGQNVTLSCEQNLNHDAMYWYRQDPGQGLRLIYYSQIVNDFQKGDIAEGYSVSREKKESFPLTVTSAQKNPTAFYLCASSMGGASEQYFGPGTRLTVT.

The chain has TRBV21-1 and TRBJ1-4. TRBV21-1 is a pseudogene segment. CDR3 length: 18 residues. The DNA of the CDR3 is TGTGCCAGCAGCAGAAGTGCCCGGGACTTCGGTGCTAATGAAAAACTGTTTTTT. Translating it yields CASSRSARDFGANEKLFF.

The chain combines TRBV5-1 with TRBJ2-3; the match to TRBD2 covers 7 bases. This CDR3 is built from 15 residues. CDR1 and CDR2 (germline): SGHRS, YFSETQ. With V trimmed by 3 bases and J by 2 bases, 6 bases remained unmatched. In DNA form, the CDR3 reads TGCGCCAGCAGCTGGGCTAGCGGAATCACAGATACGCAGTATTTT. Translated: CASSWASGITDTQYF.

The chain links TRBV7-3 to TRBJ1-1; D gene uncertain. The V end was cut by 5 bases, the J end by 1 base, with 11 bases between. The CDR3 runs to 14 residues. Germline V lookup: CDR1 SGHTA, CDR2 FQGTGA. For the CDR3, the DNA is TGTGCCAGCAGCGCCAGCGGATGGAACACTGAAGCTTTCTTT. As protein: CASSASGWNTEAFF.

The gene calls are TRBV7-9 and TRBJ1-1; D is unclear. This CDR3 comprises 13 residues. V was trimmed by 6 bases and J by 4 bases, leaving 12 bases between them. CDR1 SEHNR and CDR2 FQNEAQ come from the germline V gene (reference sequence). The CDR3: CASRFAGPTEAFF. The DNA of the CDR3 is TGTGCCAGCAGATTCGCAGGACCCACTGAAGCTTTCTTT.

This clone occurred a few times. The V call is TRBV5-6, the J call TRBJ2-7; tentatively, D is TRBD1 (6 bases). Trimming shortened V by 3 bases and J by 3 bases, and 22 bases separated the two germline ends. The V gene's germline CDR1 is SGHDT and CDR2 YYEEEE. The CDR3 is 17 amino acids. The CDR3 reads CASSSFTGRSPYYEQYF. CDR3 sequence (DNA): TGTGCCAGCAGCTCTTTTACAGGGCGGTCCCCTTACTACGAGCAGTACTTC.

The chain recombines TRBV4-2 with TRBJ1-6; 9 nucleotides match TRBD1. The V and J ends lost 4 bases and 13 bases, in that order; junction bases with no gene match: 11. Germline-derived CDR1 and CDR2 are LGHNA and YNFKEQ. The CDR3 loop spans 15 amino acids. The CDR3 spells CASSPPDRGIYPLHF. The CDR3 DNA is TGTGCCAGCAGCCCCCCGGACAGGGGAATCTATCCCCTCCACTTT.

The chain has TRBV6-2 or TRBV6-3 and TRBJ2-1, with D possibly TRBD2 on 6 matching bases. This CDR3 contains 15 residues. V gave up 0 bases and J gave up 3 bases, with 9 bases separating them. Germline V gene lookup returns CDR1 MNHEY and CDR2 SVGEGT. The CDR3 coding sequence is TGTGCCAGCAGTTACTCGGGACTCCACTACAATGAGCAGTTCTTC. It is translated as CASSYSGLHYNEQFF.

This clone was seen a single time. The chain is built from TRBV19 and TRBJ1-1; D remains ambiguous. The length of the CDR3 is 12 residues. Germline V CDR1 and CDR2: LNHDA, SQIVND (reference sequence). V was shortened by 9 bases and J by 0 bases, with 8 bases between the two germline ends. The CDR3 nucleotides are TGTGCCAGCGCTCAGATGAACACTGAAGCTTTCTTT. Translated, it gives CASAQMNTEAFF.

The rearrangement uses TRBV7-3 and TRBJ1-6; D uncertain. The CDR3 length is 12 residues. Trimming left V 4 bases short and J 4 bases short, with 2 bases between. Germline V CDR1 and CDR2: SGHTA, FQGTGA. Written as DNA, the CDR3 is TGTGCCAGCAGCTCGTATAATTCACCCCTCCACTTT. Translation gives CASSSYNSPLHF.

The chain couples TRBV7-9 to TRBJ2-1; D ambiguous. V gave up 7 bases and J gave up 3 bases, with 10 bases separating them. This CDR3 has 13 residues. Germline loops: CDR1 SEHNR, CDR2 FQNEAQ (reference sequence). CDR3 residues: CASIPDYYNEQFF. The CDR3 nucleotides are TGTGCCAGCATTCCAGATTACTACAATGAGCAGTTCTTC.

The rearrangement links TRBV5-6 to TRBJ1-6, with 7 positions matching TRBD1. Germline-derived CDR1 and CDR2 are SGHDT and YYEEEE. J lost 7 bases, V lost 2 bases, and 6 bases had no gene match. The CDR3 has 15 amino acids. For the CDR3, the DNA is TGTGCCAGCAGCTTACCGGGACAGCTAAATTCACCCCTCCACTTT. Amino acid sequence: CASSLPGQLNSPLHF.

The gene calls are TRBV7-9 and TRBJ1-4; TRBD1 aligns across 8 bases. The germline V gene has CDR1 SEHNR and CDR2 FQNEAQ (reference sequence). The CDR3 contains 16 residues. After removal of 5 bases from V and 10 bases from J, the junction contained 15 bases not matched to a gene. CDR3 sequence: CASSPTSDRGEGKLFF. CDR3 coding DNA: TGTGCCAGCAGCCCTACCTCAGACAGGGGAGAGGGAAAACTGTTTTTT.

The rearrangement links TRBV7-8 to TRBJ1-1; D is undetermined. Germline V gives CDR1 SGHVS, CDR2 FQNEAQ. Trimming cost V 3 bases and J 1 base, with 6 bases left between them. This CDR3 is built from 13 residues. The CDR3 DNA sequence: TGTGCCAGCAGCTTCGACAAGAACACTGAAGCTTTCTTT. It yields the protein CASSFDKNTEAFF.

The V call is TRBV7-9, the J call TRBJ2-3; 9 bases fit TRBD2. V trimming: 3 bases; J trimming: 7 bases; junction bases outside the gene matches: 5. CDR3 size: 14 residues. CDR1 is SEHNR, CDR2 FQNEAQ, per germline (reference sequence). The chain's CDR3 is CASSFAGGPNTQYF. CDR3 coding DNA: TGTGCCAGCAGCTTCGCGGGGGGGCCAAATACGCAGTATTTT.

The rearrangement uses TRBV4-1 and TRBJ1-3; possible D gene TRBD1, 5 bases. V lost 3 bases and J lost 3, with 18 bases in between. This CDR3 is 17 amino acids long. CDR1 is MGHRA and CDR2 is YSYEKL in the germline V gene. The CDR3 nucleotides are TGCGCCAGCAGCCAGGCCTTCGGGGGTACGGTTGGAAACACCATATATTTT. Translation gives CASSQAFGGTVGNTIYF.

The chain couples TRBV11-3 to TRBJ2-7; D possibly uses TRBD1 or TRBD2 (5 bases each). V was shortened by 0 bases and J by 2 bases, with 14 bases between the two germline ends. Germline V gives CDR1 SGHNT, CDR2 YENEEA. The CDR3 consists of 16 residues. The CDR3 here is CASSLDISQGPYEQYF. In DNA form, the CDR3 reads TGTGCCAGCAGCTTAGATATCTCTCAGGGACCCTACGAGCAGTACTTC. Using reference TRBV11-3 and TRBJ2-7 for the parts outside the CDR3, the full variable domain is EAGVVQSPRYKIIEKKQPVAFWCNPISGHNTLYWYLQNLGQGPELLIRYENEEAVDDSQLPKDRFSAERLKGVDSTLKIQPAELGDSAVYLCASSLDISQGPYEQYFGPGTRLTVT.

V gene TRBV2 combines with J gene TRBJ1-1; 10 positions match TRBD1. CDR1 is SNHLY, CDR2 FYNNEI, per germline. Losses at the gene ends were 6 bases for V and 6 bases for J; bases not matched to a gene: 13. The CDR3 totals 16 residues. The CDR3 spells CASSRGQGTPGAEAFF. CDR3 DNA sequence: TGTGCCAGCAGCCGGGGACAGGGGACGCCCGGCGCTGAAGCTTTCTTT.

Concerning this clone itself: One junction end does not reproduce the germline sequence, and a read error may be involved. The rearrangement uses TRBV10-2 and TRBJ2-7, with D tentatively TRBD1 or TRBD2 (5 bases each). The CDR3 consists of 14 residues. The germline gives CDR1 WSHSY, CDR2 SAAADI. In nucleotides, the CDR3 is TGCGCCAGCAGTACTCCGGGGCTCTCCGACGAGCAGTACTTC. Translating it yields CASSTPGLSDEQYF.

Remarks on this clone: Other DNA sequences in this sample translate to the same CDR3. The chain couples TRBV7-3 to TRBJ2-1; D remains ambiguous. There are 13 residues in the CDR3. Looked up from germline, CDR1 is SGHTA and CDR2 is FQGTGA. V was clipped by 6 bases and J by 0 bases, with 6 bases between them. As DNA, the CDR3 is TGTGCCAGCAGTGGCAGCTCCTACAATGAGCAGTTCTTC. Encoded protein: CASSGSSYNEQFF.

The chain couples TRBV11-2 to TRBJ1-4, with D possibly being TRBD1 (6 bases). From germline, CDR1 is SGHAT and CDR2 FQNNGV. Trimming took 5 bases from V and 7 from J, leaving 14 bases between them. The CDR3 consists of 14 residues. The CDR3 loop is CASSLTGFGEKLFF. Here the CDR3 DNA reads TGTGCCAGCAGCCTCACAGGGTTTGGTGAAAAACTGTTTTTT.

The CDR3 reads CASIQVSGNTIYF. The CDR3 DNA reads as TGTGCCAGTATACAGGTCTCTGGAAACACCATATATTTT. The genes are TRBV12-3 or TRBV12-4 and TRBJ1-3; D is possibly TRBD1 (5 bases). Between the trimmed V and J ends, which lost 9 bases and 0 bases, there was a span of 9 bases. This CDR3 comprises 13 residues.